The entry below gives a single TCR beta chain sequence along with its context. This clone's antigen is unknown. The input lacks base qualities; no much larger clone sits a single base away. Every bulk PBMC sample had a fixed 350 ng of DNA loaded. The immunoSEQ TCRb Assay kit was used according to manufacturer instructions to amplify TCR beta CDR3 sequences from genomic DNA. The KAPA Library Quantification Kit for Illumina platforms was used to quantify the pooled libraries by qPCR. Pooled libraries were clustered at about 0.6-1.2 pM and sequenced on an Illumina NextSeq 500. As for the original processing: Analysis of the TCR data relied on immunoSEQ ANALYZER and the R LymphoSeq package. A rearrangement efficiency score was calculated as productive divided by the sum of productive and non-productive CDR3 sequences. Clonality was measured with the Gini coefficient and diversity with the Renyi index at alpha=1, and both measures were compared pairwise between timepoints within each patient. Clonal relatedness, based on an edit distance of 3, and repertoire similarity, based on the Bhattacharyya coefficient, were both computed in LymphoSeq. To classify response, a linear discriminant analysis based on week-3 changes in clonality and diversity was built with the R MASS and caret packages. As stored in TCRdb, this immuneACCESS dataset retains in-frame rearrangements with V and J assigned. A fraction of the clones does not appear; measured against another copy, unresolved V genes explain less than half of the discrepancy, and the remainder lacks a known reason. The V and J calls and clone size come from that table; D and trimming were worked out from the DNA. Recorded for this sample are fewer than 30,000 clones; approximately 83% of them occurred a single time. Together, the top ten hold about 9.4% of the sample.

The sample's time point label, in plain terms: week 3, after first cycle of checkpoint inhibitor. Blood samples were taken before treatment (T0) and at week 3 (W3), following the first cycle of checkpoint blockade. Except for a couple of patients with rapid clinical progression, response was assessed 12 weeks after the first infusion by RECIST 1.1; disease control meant complete response, partial response or stable disease. Patients were excluded for prior systemic cancer treatment, concomitant immunosuppressant therapy or synchronous other active malignancies. Bulk PBMC and plasma cell-free DNA were both sequenced for TCR beta so that circulating cells and T cell turnover could be tracked. Lymphoprep and SepMate tubes were used to isolate PBMC from blood, and red cell lysis was then performed. QIAamp DNA Blood Mini kits were used to extract DNA from PBMC and from sorted T cell subsets. The data are from a study of blood T cell dynamics during melanoma immunotherapy (dated by TCRdb to about 2020). Some background on the complete study: Patients with metastatic melanoma were treated with first-line pembrolizumab or nivolumab plus ipilimumab as standard of care in the United Kingdom. A training cohort was formed from consecutive patients, and a further independent group of patients from the same centre was pooled into an external validation set. To find early correlates of response, peripheral T cell receptor repertoires were profiled in metastatic melanoma patients before and after one cycle of checkpoint inhibitor therapy.

Germline trimming amounts to 4 bases on V and 3 bases on J, with 7 as the count of junction bases outside the gene matches. CDR1 is given as SGHRS and CDR2 as YFSETQ, both from the germline V gene. Including cysteine and phenylalanine, the CDR3 has 16 amino acids. CDR3 DNA only is kept here, 48 bases in frame from base 1. The paper as a whole reports these results and caveats: The relatively small sample size was acknowledged as something that could potentially limit how far the results can be generalized. Whether the T cell clones behind the repertoire changes were melanoma-specific or instead reflected general immune activation was something the study could not determine. Unlike progressors, patients who went on to achieve disease control showed a bifurcated reorganization of the PBMC repertoire at W3, with either increased clonality or increased diversity.

The TCR sequence derives from a human donor with melanoma. The V gene is TRBV5-1 and the J gene is TRBJ1-6; the junction holds 7 bases that match TRBD1. The sequences come from blood, collected from a patient treated with checkpoint blockade. The DNA is TGCGCCAGCAGCGTGACGGGGACAGACTATAATTCACCCCTCCACTTT. It codes for CASSVTGTDYNSPLHF.